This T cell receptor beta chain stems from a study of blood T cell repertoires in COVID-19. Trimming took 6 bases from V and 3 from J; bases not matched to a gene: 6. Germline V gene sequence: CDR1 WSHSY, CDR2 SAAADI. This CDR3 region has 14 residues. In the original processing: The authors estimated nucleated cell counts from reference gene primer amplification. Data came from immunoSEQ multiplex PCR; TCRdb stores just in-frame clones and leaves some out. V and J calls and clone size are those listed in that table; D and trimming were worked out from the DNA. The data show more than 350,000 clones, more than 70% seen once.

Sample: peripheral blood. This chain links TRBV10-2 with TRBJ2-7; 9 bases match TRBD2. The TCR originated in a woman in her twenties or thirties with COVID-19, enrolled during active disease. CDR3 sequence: CASRVRRGGYEQYF. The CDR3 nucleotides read TGCGCCAGCAGAGTTAGGCGGGGGGGCTACGAGCAGTACTTC.